This is a list of T cell receptor beta chains from one sample in a study of T-cell memory formation after mild COVID-19. A single record per CDR3 protein comes from TCRdb applying MiXCR to the 5' RACE reads. The data contain about 250,000 distinct CDR3 sequences, less than 20% of them singletons. The source material was PBMCs or a T cell subset sorted from them (not recorded which). Receptors were obtained from a man between 18 and 29 years old who had mild COVID-19 (a few samples of this study predate the infection). Cell type and time point are not known. Both conserved end residues are part of each CDR3. Each record gives: J gene, V gene, CDR3 protein.

>TRBJ1-1|TRBV11-2
CASSLTRQDTEAFF
>TRBJ2-3|TRBV5-4
CASSLGASGGTDTQYF
>TRBJ2-3|TRBV4-3
CASSQDKSYQDTQYF
>TRBJ2-2|TRBV30
CAWSPTVRSGELFF
>TRBJ2-5|TRBV7-2
CASSLARTRKRWETQYF
>TRBJ2-1|TRBV5-1
CASSARLGGPYNEQFF
>TRBJ1-6|TRBV7-8
CASSLGGRVKNSPLHF
>TRBJ1-5|TRBV4-1
CASSQRPDSYQPQHF
>TRBJ1-1|TRBV7-9
CASSYRGAGTEAFF
>TRBJ2-5|TRBV5-1
CASSVPGLETQYF
>TRBJ1-5|TRBV5-1
CASSLDPGANQPQHF
>TRBJ2-1|TRBV15
CATSREGSYNEQFF
>TRBJ1-3|TRBV9
CASSPTTGTAGNTIYF
>TRBJ1-6|TRBV12-3/TRBV12-4
CASSPTPQGYFGGSPLHF
>TRBJ2-7|TRBV7-2
CASSSRGQGEQYF